Below are 13 T cell receptor beta chains sequenced from a single sample in a study of human T cells and chemical hapten exposure. TCRdb reprocessed the RACE reads via MiXCR and lists one record per CDR3 protein. The table records 100,000 to 150,000 distinct CDR3 sequences, 8.5% to 9.5% of them present only once. Regarding time point: healthy volunteer bleed at 2 weeks. Someone pulled total RNA out of unfractionated whole blood. Specimen: whole blood. The receptors here all came from a male donor in good health. Some clones in this sample may be carry-over from other donors' samples.

This clonotype was recorded at least ten times. A read error may account for a junction end that differs from germline. The gene calls are TRBV5-1 and TRBJ2-5; no firm D call. This CDR3 spans 11 amino acids. The germline V gene has CDR1 SGHRS and CDR2 YFSETQ. This chain's CDR3 is CASSSQETQYF. The CDR3 nucleotides are TGTGCCAGCAGCTCGCAAGAGACCCAGTACTTC.

In its sample, this clonotype was seen a few times. V usage is TRBV12-3 or TRBV12-4 and J usage is TRBJ1-1, with a tentative D call TRBD1 (5 bases). The CDR3 sequence is 13 residues long. V lost 2 bases to trimming and J lost 3 bases, with 7 bases between them. CDR3 region: CASSLWGDTEAFF. For the CDR3, the DNA is TGTGCCAGCAGTTTATGGGGGGACACTGAAGCTTTCTTT.

This clonotype was found a few times. The rearrangement uses TRBV29-1 and TRBJ2-6; D possibly corresponds to TRBD1 (5 bases). CDR1 SQVTM and CDR2 ANQGSEA come from the germline V gene. The CDR3 sequence is 14 residues long. The V end was cut by 5 bases, the J end by 0 bases, with 8 bases between. CDR3 region: CSVTRDSGANVLTF. CDR3 DNA sequence: TGCAGCGTTACCAGGGACTCTGGGGCCAACGTCCTGACTTTC.

This clonotype was counted between two and nine times. The chain employs TRBV7-9 and TRBJ2-5; D might be TRBD1 (5 bases). The CDR3 covers 14 residues. V lost 5 bases to trimming and J lost 4 bases, with 14 bases between them. The germline V gene encodes CDR1 SEHNR and CDR2 FQNEAQ (reference sequence). The CDR3 region is CASSPEQVGETQYF. In nucleotides, the CDR3 is TGTGCCAGCAGCCCGGAACAGGTCGGAGAGACCCAGTACTTC.

This clonotype was counted many times. This sequence joins TRBV7-9 and TRBJ1-6; D ambiguous. Germline CDR1 reads SEHNR; CDR2 reads FQNEAQ (reference sequence). CDR3 length equals 9 residues. V lost 9 bases to trimming and J lost 10 bases, with 4 bases between them. The DNA for the CDR3 is TGTGCCAGTAGGTCACCCCTCCACTTT. Its translation is CASRSPLHF.

With respect to this clonotype: The CDR3 does not close with the conserved phenylalanine or tryptophan, likely indicating a read error. The CDR3 loop is CASSHGQGYYGYTY. The CDR3, as DNA: TGTGCCAGCAGCCACGGACAGGGGTACTATGGCTACACCTAC. The chain carries TRBV7-2 and TRBJ1-2, with 9 bases aligning to TRBD1. The CDR3 covers 14 residues. J was trimmed by 3 bases and V by 5 bases; bases with no gene match: 4. Germline V CDR1 and CDR2: SGHTA, FQGNSA.

This clonotype was seen a few times. The rearrangement uses TRBV12-3 or TRBV12-4 and TRBJ1-2; TRBD1 might be the D (6 bases). The germline V and J ends were trimmed by 0 bases and 1 base, with 9 bases remaining between them. The CDR3 is made up of 15 amino acids. The CDR3 spells CASSLATGNNYGYTF. CDR3 nucleotide sequence: TGTGCCAGCAGTTTAGCTACAGGGAATAACTATGGCTACACCTTC.

This clonotype has a handful of counts. The V gene is TRBV5-6, the J gene TRBJ2-7, with D perhaps TRBD1 (6 bases). This CDR3 is 15 amino acids long. The V gene's germline CDR1 is SGHDT and CDR2 YYEEEE. Trimming removed 4 bases at V and 2 bases at J, with 16 bases between. The CDR3 loop is CASSPVVRDTYEQYF. CDR3 in DNA: TGTGCCAGCAGCCCGGTGGTCCGGGACACCTACGAGCAGTACTTC.

In this sample, this clonotype turned up many times. The V and J genes are TRBV29-1 and TRBJ2-7, with 7 bases that match TRBD1. CDR3 length equals 13 residues. CDR1 is SQVTM and CDR2 is ANQGSEA in the germline V gene. V lost 1 base and J lost 6; bases outside the gene matches: 6. CDR3 DNA sequence: TGCAGCGTTGAAGGGACAGGAATACCCGAGCAGTACTTC. It codes for CSVEGTGIPEQYF.

This clonotype was counted at least ten times. The chain links TRBV20-1 to TRBJ2-7; tentative D call: TRBD2 (5 bases). This CDR3 spans 13 amino acids. Trimming took off 5 bases at V and 1 base at J, with 12 bases between the two ends. The germline CDR1 and CDR2 sequences are DFQATT and SNEGSKA (reference sequence). The CDR3 sequence: CSAPSEVSYEQYF. Here the CDR3 DNA reads TGCAGTGCTCCCTCGGAGGTTTCCTACGAGCAGTACTTC.

J is TRBJ2-3 and V is TRBV2; 11 bases agree with TRBD2. Per the germline V gene, CDR1 is SNHLY and CDR2 is FYNNEI. The CDR3 consists of 16 residues. V shed 6 bases, J shed 1 base, and the junction held 6 bases outside the gene matches. The CDR3 DNA sequence: TGTGCCAGCAGGGGAACTAGCGGGAGTGGCACAGATACGCAGTATTTT. Translating it yields CASRGTSGSGTDTQYF.

In this sample, this clonotype turned up a few times. The CDR3 bases are TGTGCCAGCAGTTACTCGCGGCAGGGTCTGAGCACTGAAGCTTTCTTT. It specifies CASSYSRQGLSTEAFF. The V and J genes are TRBV6-2 or TRBV6-3 and TRBJ1-1; D might be TRBD1 (5 bases). V dropped 0 bases and J dropped 4 bases, with 15 bases sitting between them. The CDR3 has 16 residues. From germline, CDR1 is MNHEY and CDR2 SVGEGT.

This clonotype was recorded at least ten times. The rearrangement joins TRBV25-1 to TRBJ2-1, with 7 bases lining up with TRBD2. With 7 bases clipped from V and 4 bases from J, the junction kept 4 bases outside the gene matches. The CDR3 has 13 residues. CDR1 and CDR2 (germline): MGHDK, SYGVNS. The CDR3 bases are TGTGCCAGCATGGGGGGGACTTACAATGAGCAGTTCTTC. Amino acid sequence: CASMGGTYNEQFF.